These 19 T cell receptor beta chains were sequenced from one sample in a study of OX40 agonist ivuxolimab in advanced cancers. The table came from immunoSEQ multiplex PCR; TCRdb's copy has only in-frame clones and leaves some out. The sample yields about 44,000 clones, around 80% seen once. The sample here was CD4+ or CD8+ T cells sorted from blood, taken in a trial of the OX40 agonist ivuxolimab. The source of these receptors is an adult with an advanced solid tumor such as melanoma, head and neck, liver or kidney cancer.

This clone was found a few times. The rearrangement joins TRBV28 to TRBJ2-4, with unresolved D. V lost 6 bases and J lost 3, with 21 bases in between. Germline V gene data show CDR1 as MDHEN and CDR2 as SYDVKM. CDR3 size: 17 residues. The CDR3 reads CASRQSRSTWDKNIQYF. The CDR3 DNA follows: TGTGCCAGCAGACAAAGCAGGAGTACGTGGGACAAAAACATTCAGTACTTC.

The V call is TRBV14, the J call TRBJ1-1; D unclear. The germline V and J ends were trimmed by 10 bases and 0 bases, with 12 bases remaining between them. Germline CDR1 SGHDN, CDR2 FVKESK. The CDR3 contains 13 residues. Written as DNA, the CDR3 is TGTGCCACCTCGTCGGCATTGAACACTGAAGCTTTCTTT. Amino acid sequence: CATSSALNTEAFF.

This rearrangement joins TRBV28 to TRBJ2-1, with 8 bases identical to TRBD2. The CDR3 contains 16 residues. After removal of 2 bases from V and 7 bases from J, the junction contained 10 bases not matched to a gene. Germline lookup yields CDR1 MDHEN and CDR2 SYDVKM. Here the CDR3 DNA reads TGTGCCAGCAGTTTACTATTGCCGGGAGGGAGGAATGAGCAGTTCTTC. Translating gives CASSLLLPGGRNEQFF. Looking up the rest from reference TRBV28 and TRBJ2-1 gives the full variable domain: DVKVTQSSRYLVKRTGEKVFLECVQDMDHENMFWYRQDPGLGLRLIYFSYDVKMKEKGDIPEGYSVSREKKERFSLILESASTNQTSMYLCASSLLLPGGRNEQFFGPGTRLTVL.

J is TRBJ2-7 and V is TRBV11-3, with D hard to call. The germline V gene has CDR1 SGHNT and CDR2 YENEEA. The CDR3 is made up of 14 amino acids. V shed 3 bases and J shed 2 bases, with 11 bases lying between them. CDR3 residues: CASSFYRLAYEQYF. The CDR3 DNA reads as TGTGCCAGCAGCTTTTATAGGCTGGCCTACGAGCAGTACTTC.

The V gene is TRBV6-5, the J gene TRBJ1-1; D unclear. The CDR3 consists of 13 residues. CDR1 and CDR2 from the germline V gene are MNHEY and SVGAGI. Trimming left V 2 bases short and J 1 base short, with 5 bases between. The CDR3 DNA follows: TGTGCCAGCAGTTACGAGGGGAACACTGAAGCTTTCTTT. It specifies CASSYEGNTEAFF.

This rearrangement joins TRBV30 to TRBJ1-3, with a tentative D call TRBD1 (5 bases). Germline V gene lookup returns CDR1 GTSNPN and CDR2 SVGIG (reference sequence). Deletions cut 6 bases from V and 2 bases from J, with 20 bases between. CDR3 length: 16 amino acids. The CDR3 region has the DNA TGTGCCTGCGAGCGTCGGGGCGCAAGCCCTGGAAACACCATATATTTT. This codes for CACERRGASPGNTIYF.

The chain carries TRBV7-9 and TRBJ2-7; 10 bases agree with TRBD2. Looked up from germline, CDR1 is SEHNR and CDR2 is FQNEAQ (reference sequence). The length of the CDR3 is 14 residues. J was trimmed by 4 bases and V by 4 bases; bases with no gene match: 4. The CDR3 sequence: CASSSDSGRYEQYF. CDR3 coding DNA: TGTGCCAGCAGCTCTGATAGCGGGAGGTACGAGCAGTACTTC.

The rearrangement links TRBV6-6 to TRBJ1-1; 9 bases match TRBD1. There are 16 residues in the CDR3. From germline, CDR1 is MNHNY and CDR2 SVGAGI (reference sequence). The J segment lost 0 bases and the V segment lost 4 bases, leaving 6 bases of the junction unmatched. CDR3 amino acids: CASSFPGTGMNTEAFF. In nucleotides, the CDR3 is TGTGCCAGCAGTTTCCCCGGGACAGGGATGAACACTGAAGCTTTCTTT.

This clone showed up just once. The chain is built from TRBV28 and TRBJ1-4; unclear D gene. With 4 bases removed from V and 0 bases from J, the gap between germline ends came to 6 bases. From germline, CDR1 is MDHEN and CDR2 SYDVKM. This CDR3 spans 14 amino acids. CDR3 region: CASSSGSTNEKLFF. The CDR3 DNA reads TGTGCCAGCAGTTCGGGGTCAACTAATGAAAAACTGTTTTTT. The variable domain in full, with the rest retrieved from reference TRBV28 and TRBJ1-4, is DVKVTQSSRYLVKRTGEKVFLECVQDMDHENMFWYRQDPGLGLRLIYFSYDVKMKEKGDIPEGYSVSREKKERFSLILESASTNQTSMYLCASSSGSTNEKLFFGSGTQLSVL.

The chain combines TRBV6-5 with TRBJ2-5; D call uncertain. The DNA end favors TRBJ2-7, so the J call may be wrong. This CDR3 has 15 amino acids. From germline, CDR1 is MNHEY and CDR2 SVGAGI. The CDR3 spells CASSYSNMGSYEQYF. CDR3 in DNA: TGTGCCAGCAGTTACTCCAACATGGGATCCTACGAGCAGTACTTC.

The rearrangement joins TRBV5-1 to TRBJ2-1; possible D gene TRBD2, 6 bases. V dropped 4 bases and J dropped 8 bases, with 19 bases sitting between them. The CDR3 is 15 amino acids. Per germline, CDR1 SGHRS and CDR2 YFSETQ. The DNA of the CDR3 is TGCGCCAGCAGCCCACCCCTGACTAGTGGGGATGAGCAGTTCTTC. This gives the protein CASSPPLTSGDEQFF.

This chain's CDR3 is CASSYDASRGATQYF. The CDR3, as DNA: TGTGCCAGCAGTTACGATGCGTCAAGGGGGGCGACCCAGTACTTC. The gene calls are TRBV6-5 and TRBJ2-5; TRBD1 or TRBD2 may be the D gene (6 bases each). The V gene's germline CDR1 is MNHEY and CDR2 SVGAGI. The CDR3 totals 15 residues. V lost 2 bases and J 7 bases, leaving 17 bases between the germline ends.

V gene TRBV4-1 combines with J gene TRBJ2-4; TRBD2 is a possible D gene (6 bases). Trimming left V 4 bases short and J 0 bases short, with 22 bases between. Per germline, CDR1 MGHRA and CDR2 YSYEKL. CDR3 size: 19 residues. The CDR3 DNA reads TGCGCCAGCAGCCCGAGAGGAGGGGAGGATGGAGGAGCCAAAAACATTCAGTACTTC. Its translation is CASSPRGGEDGGAKNIQYF.

CDR3 nucleotide sequence: TGTGCCAGCAGCGCTCGCTGGAAGGAGGGAACAGATACGCAGTATTTT. The encoded protein is CASSARWKEGTDTQYF. The chain is built from TRBV9 and TRBJ2-3, with D possibly matching TRBD2 (6 bases). Germline CDR1 SGDLS, CDR2 YYNGEE. The CDR3 contains 16 residues. The germline V and J ends were trimmed by 3 bases and 3 bases, with 17 bases remaining between them.

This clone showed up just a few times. The CDR3 spells CASSGQGGQETQYF. DNA of the CDR3: TGCGCCAGCAGCGGACAGGGGGGCCAAGAGACCCAGTACTTC. The J gene is TRBJ2-5, the V gene TRBV5-1; 10 nucleotides line up with TRBD1. The CDR3 consists of 14 residues. V shed 4 bases, J shed 1 base, and the junction held 1 base outside the gene matches. Looked up from germline, CDR1 is SGHRS and CDR2 is YFSETQ. Filled out from reference TRBV5-1 and TRBJ2-5, the complete variable domain reads KAGVTQTPRYLIKTRGQQVTLSCSPISGHRSVSWYQQTPGQGLQFLFEYFSETQRNKGNFPGRFSGRQFSNSRSEMNVSTLELGDSALYLCASSGQGGQETQYFGPGTRLLVL.

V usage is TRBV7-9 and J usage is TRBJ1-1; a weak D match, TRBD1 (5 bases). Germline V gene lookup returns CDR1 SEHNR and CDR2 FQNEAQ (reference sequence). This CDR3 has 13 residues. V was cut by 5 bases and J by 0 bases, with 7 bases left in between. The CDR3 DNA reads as TGTGCCAGCAGCCCCAGGGTGAACACTGAAGCTTTCTTT. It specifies CASSPRVNTEAFF.

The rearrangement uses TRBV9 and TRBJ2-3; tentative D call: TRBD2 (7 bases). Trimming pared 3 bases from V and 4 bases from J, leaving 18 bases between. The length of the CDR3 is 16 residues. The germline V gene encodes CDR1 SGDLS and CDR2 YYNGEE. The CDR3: CASSAGPGGLADTQYF. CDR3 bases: TGTGCCAGCAGCGCCGGACCCGGGGGGCTCGCAGATACGCAGTATTTT. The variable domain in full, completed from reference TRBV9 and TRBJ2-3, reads DSGVTQTPKHLITATGQRVTLRCSPRSGDLSVYWYQQSLDQGLQFLIQYYNGEERAKGNILERFSAQQFPDLHSELNLSSLELGDSALYFCASSAGPGGLADTQYFGPGTRLTVL.

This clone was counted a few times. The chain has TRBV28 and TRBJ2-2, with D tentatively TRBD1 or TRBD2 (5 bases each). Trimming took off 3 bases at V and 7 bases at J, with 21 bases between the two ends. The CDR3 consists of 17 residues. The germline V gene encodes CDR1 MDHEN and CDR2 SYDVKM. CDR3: CASSFEGKLTGHGELFF. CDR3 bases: TGTGCCAGCAGTTTTGAGGGGAAATTGACCGGTCACGGGGAGCTGTTTTTT.

This CDR3 reads CASGALDSETQYF. The CDR3 DNA reads TGTGCCAGTGGGGCACTCGACAGTGAGACCCAGTACTTC. The chain combines TRBV2 with TRBJ2-5, with D possibly matching TRBD1 (5 bases). V dropped 9 bases and J dropped 5 bases, with 16 bases sitting between them. Germline-derived CDR1 and CDR2 are SNHLY and FYNNEI. This CDR3 has 13 amino acids. Using reference TRBV2 and TRBJ2-5 for the parts outside the CDR3, the full variable domain is EPEVTQTPSHQVTQMGQEVILRCVPISNHLYFYWYRQILGQKVEFLVSFYNNEISEKSEIFDDQFSVERPDGSNFTLKIRSTKLEDSAMYFCASGALDSETQYFGPGTRLLVL.